Shown below are 18 T cell receptor beta chains from a single sample sequenced in a study of T cell changes during pregnancy in multiple sclerosis. Profiled with immunoSEQ multiplex PCR; TCRdb holds only in-frame clones, not every one. The sample shows more than 70,000 clones, 91% of them seen only once. The sample consisted of peripheral blood, taken after pregnancy. All receptors come from a female donor in good health, enrolled as a control in a pregnancy study.

The gene calls are TRBV15 and TRBJ1-2; TRBD1 is a possible D gene (5 bases). V lost 1 base and J 6 bases, leaving 12 bases between the germline ends. This CDR3 comprises 14 residues. Germline-derived CDR1 and CDR2 are LNHNV and YYDKDF (reference sequence). The CDR3 sequence is CATSRGEGFDGYTF. CDR3 nucleotides: TGTGCCACCAGCAGAGGGGAGGGGTTCGATGGCTACACCTTC. Based on the CDR3 plus reference TRBV15 and TRBJ1-2, the full variable domain is DAMVIQNPRYQVTQFGKPVTLSCSQTLNHNVMYWYQQKSSQAPKLLFHYYDKDFNNEADTPDNFQSRRPNTSFCFLDIRSPGLGDTAMYLCATSRGEGFDGYTFGSGTRLTVV.

Comments on this clone: Within the sample, other DNA sequences also encode this same CDR3. The rearrangement uses TRBV6-5 and TRBJ1-5; D is ambiguous. Deletions cut 6 bases from V and 9 bases from J, with 18 bases between. The CDR3 consists of 14 residues. Germline V gene lookup returns CDR1 MNHEY and CDR2 SVGAGI. In DNA, the CDR3 is TGTGCCAGCAGGTCCACGGGGAACGTGGGGCCCCAGCATTTT. Its translation: CASRSTGNVGPQHF.

This clone was observed a few times. The chain links TRBV29-1 to TRBJ1-5, with D perhaps TRBD1 (6 bases). Trimming pared 4 bases from V and 5 bases from J, leaving 9 bases between. CDR1 is SQVTM, CDR2 ANQGSEA, per germline. The CDR3 has 12 amino acids. CDR3 in DNA: TGCAGCGTTGGCTACAGGGATCAGCCCCAGCATTTT. It is translated as CSVGYRDQPQHF. Full variable domain (remainder filled in from reference TRBV29-1 and TRBJ1-5): SAVISQKPSRDICQRGTSLTIQCQVDSQVTMMFWYRQQPGQSLTLIATANQGSEATYESGFVIDKFPISRPNLTFSTLTVSNMSPEDSSIYLCSVGYRDQPQHFGDGTRLSIL.

V is TRBV7-2 and J is TRBJ2-1, with 8 bases fitting TRBD2. Germline V lookup: CDR1 SGHTA, CDR2 FQGNSA. CDR3 length: 14 residues. V was pared by 2 bases and J by 5 bases, with 2 bases of the junction left unmatched. CDR3 in amino acids: CASSLRLANNEQFF. CDR3 DNA sequence: TGTGCCAGCAGCTTAAGACTAGCGAACAATGAGCAGTTCTTC.

This chain uses TRBV4-1 with TRBJ1-2, with 11 bases matching TRBD1. In germline, CDR1 is MGHRA, CDR2 YSYEKL. The CDR3 spans 13 residues. With V trimmed by 6 bases and J by 7 bases, 4 bases remained unmatched. The CDR3 bases are TGCGCCAGCAGAGGGACAGGGGGAGTTGGCTACACCTTC. This encodes CASRGTGGVGYTF.

V is TRBV27 and J is TRBJ2-7; TRBD2 aligns across 7 bases. V shed 4 bases, J shed 2 bases, and the junction held 8 bases outside the gene matches. In germline, CDR1 is MNHEY, CDR2 SMNVEV (reference sequence). CDR3 size: 15 residues. Written as DNA, the CDR3 is TGTGCCAGCAGTTCCCGACTAGCCGGGGCCTACGAGCAGTACTTC. This gives the protein CASSSRLAGAYEQYF.

The rearrangement links TRBV19 to TRBJ2-7; TRBD2 matches 8 bases. The CDR3 has 18 amino acids. From germline, CDR1 is LNHDA and CDR2 SQIVND (reference sequence). V gave up 3 bases and J gave up 2 bases; unmatched junction bases: 15. CDR3 DNA sequence: TGTGCCAGTAGTATTGCTACATCATTCGGAGCGGGGGCCTACGAGCAGTACTTC. This sequence encodes CASSIATSFGAGAYEQYF.

This rearrangement joins TRBV19 to TRBJ1-2, with 7 bases identical to TRBD1. The CDR3 has 15 amino acids. V dropped 3 bases and J dropped 7; count of bases not matched to a gene: 11. Germline V lookup: CDR1 LNHDA, CDR2 SQIVND (reference sequence). CDR3 loop: CASSMSSRGAGGYTF. CDR3 bases: TGTGCCAGTAGTATGTCGTCCAGGGGGGCGGGTGGCTACACCTTC. The whole variable domain, filled in from reference TRBV19 and TRBJ1-2, reads DGGITQSPKYLFRKEGQNVTLSCEQNLNHDAMYWYRQDPGQGLRLIYYSQIVNDFQKGDIAEGYSVSREKKESFPLTVTSAQKNPTAFYLCASSMSSRGAGGYTFGSGTRLTVV.

This rearrangement joins TRBV18 to TRBJ1-1, with D possibly being TRBD1 (5 bases). V dropped 6 bases and J dropped 4 bases, with 6 bases sitting between them. In germline, CDR1 is KGHSH, CDR2 LQKENI. This CDR3 is 11 amino acids long. The CDR3, as DNA: TGTGCCAGCTCGGGGGGCACTGAAGCTTTCTTT. Amino acids: CASSGGTEAFF.

The V call is TRBV2, the J call TRBJ1-2; D uncertain. There are 14 residues in the CDR3. Trimming removed 4 bases at V and 4 bases at J, with 13 bases between. CDR1 and CDR2 (germline): SNHLY, FYNNEI. The CDR3 bases are TGTGCCAGCAGTGGTCCGGGTTTCTCCTATGGCTACACCTTC. It yields the protein CASSGPGFSYGYTF.

V and J are TRBV11-1 and TRBJ2-4, with D possibly TRBD1 on 5 matching bases. Trimming took off 4 bases at V and 2 bases at J, with 15 bases between the two ends. The germline V gene has CDR1 SGHAT and CDR2 FQDESV (reference sequence). This CDR3 comprises 16 residues. The CDR3 coding sequence is TGTGCCAGCAGCTCTACAGCCAGGGCACCCAAAAACATTCAGTACTTC. Amino acids: CASSSTARAPKNIQYF.

This clone has a single count. The chain joins TRBV6-5 to TRBJ1-6; 7 bases agree with TRBD1. The V and J ends lost 8 bases and 9 bases, in that order; junction bases with no gene match: 4. Germline CDR1 and CDR2: MNHEY and SVGAGI. The CDR3 consists of 12 residues. The DNA for the CDR3 is TGTGCCAGCGAGGCAGGGGGTTCACCCCTCCACTTT. It is translated as CASEAGGSPLHF.

V usage is TRBV30 and J usage is TRBJ2-3; TRBD2 matches 11 bases. Germline V gene sequence: CDR1 GTSNPN, CDR2 SVGIG (reference sequence). Germline trimming cut 8 bases from V and 2 bases from J; bases unmatched to any gene: 12. The CDR3 length is 16 residues. The CDR3 sequence is CAGIAGGLPYTDTQYF. The CDR3 DNA is TGTGCCGGTATAGCGGGGGGGCTCCCTTACACAGATACGCAGTATTTT.

The chain uses TRBV7-2 and TRBJ2-7; maybe TRBD1 (5 bases). The CDR3 length is 15 residues. The ends were cut back, 1 base at V and 3 bases at J, with 13 bases in the middle. Germline V gene lookup returns CDR1 SGHTA and CDR2 FQGNSA. As DNA, the CDR3 is TGTGCCAGCAGCTTAGGGGGCACGCGCGACTACGAGCAGTACTTC. Its translation is CASSLGGTRDYEQYF.

Details on this clone: A junction boundary mismatches the germline segment, possibly from a read error. The CDR3 here is CAGSPETGPWGYTF. The CDR3 coding sequence is TGTGCCGGCAGCCCAGAGACAGGCCCGTGGGGCTACACCTTC. The chain carries TRBV7-6 and TRBJ1-2, with D possibly TRBD1 on 6 matching bases. CDR1 and CDR2 (germline): SGHVS, FNYEAQ. The CDR3 has 14 amino acids. The full variable domain, completed using reference TRBV7-6 and TRBJ1-2, is GAGVSQSPRYKVTKRGQDVALRCDPISGHVSLYWYRQALGQGPEFLTYFNYEAQQDKSGLPNDRFSAERPEGSISTLTIQRTEQRDSAMYRCAGSPETGPWGYTFGSGTRLTVV.

The rearrangement links TRBV4-3 to TRBJ1-2; unclear D gene. Looked up from germline, CDR1 is LGHNA and CDR2 is YSLEER. V lost 0 bases, J lost 6 bases, and 14 bases lay in between. The CDR3 spans 15 residues. This CDR3 is CASSQEEGFFDGYTF. The CDR3 coding sequence is TGCGCCAGCAGCCAAGAGGAGGGTTTCTTCGATGGCTACACCTTC.

The J gene is TRBJ1-1, the V gene TRBV18, with 7 positions matching TRBD1. CDR1 KGHSH and CDR2 LQKENI come from the germline V gene. The J segment lost 1 base and the V segment lost 5 bases, leaving 10 bases of the junction unmatched. The CDR3 spans 16 residues. The CDR3 loop reads CASSKGQGVRNTEAFF. The CDR3 DNA is TGTGCCAGCTCAAAAGGGCAGGGGGTCAGGAACACTGAAGCTTTCTTT. Based on the CDR3 plus reference TRBV18 and TRBJ1-1, the full variable domain is NAGVMQNPRHLVRRRGQEARLRCSPMKGHSHVYWYRQLPEEGLKFMVYLQKENIIDESGMPKERFSAEFPKEGPSILRIQQVVRGDSAAYFCASSKGQGVRNTEAFFGQGTRLTVV.

The chain is built from TRBV2 and TRBJ2-5; D not certain. The tail of the sequence fits TRBJ2-7 better, so the J call may be wrong. The CDR3 is 11 residues long. Per germline, CDR1 SNHLY and CDR2 FYNNEI. In nucleotides, the CDR3 is TGTGCCAGCAGTGATTCCTACGAGCAGTACTTC. Amino acids: CASSDSYEQYF.